The 22 T cell receptor beta chains listed next were all sequenced from one sample in a study of cytomegalovirus exposure and HLA in healthy donors. It was with 60 Vbeta and 13 Jbeta primers that the PCR ran. Clones were read by immunoSEQ multiplex PCR, and TCRdb kept only the in-frame ones, dropping some. The sample gives 50,000 or so clones, around 81% of which show up once; 2% to 2.5% is in the top ten. The sample taken for sequencing was PBMCs. Source of these receptors: a boy between 5 and 17 years old in good health and CMV-seropositive.

The chain couples TRBV7-8 to TRBJ1-2; 10 positions match TRBD1. Germline CDR1 SGHVS, CDR2 FQNEAQ. The CDR3 is made up of 13 amino acids. V shed 5 bases, J shed 7 bases, and the junction held 4 bases outside the gene matches. The CDR3 sequence is CASSEGTGAGYTF. The CDR3 region has the DNA TGTGCCAGCAGCGAAGGGACAGGGGCTGGCTACACCTTC.

This chain links TRBV2 with TRBJ1-2; D gene ambiguous. Trimming cost V 10 bases and J 2 bases, with 20 bases left between them. The CDR3 runs 15 residues. Germline V gives CDR1 SNHLY, CDR2 FYNNEI. CDR3 DNA sequence: TGTGCCATCCGGGAACTAGATCGAACAAACTATGGCTACACCTTC. Translating it yields CAIRELDRTNYGYTF. The variable domain in full, with the rest retrieved from reference TRBV2 and TRBJ1-2, is EPEVTQTPSHQVTQMGQEVILRCVPISNHLYFYWYRQILGQKVEFLVSFYNNEISEKSEIFDDQFSVERPDGSNFTLKIRSTKLEDSAMYFCAIRELDRTNYGYTFGSGTRLTVV.

This chain connects TRBV5-4 to TRBJ1-2; D is perhaps TRBD1 (6 bases). This CDR3 contains 14 residues. Trimming shortened V by 3 bases and J by 6 bases, and 15 bases separated the two germline ends. The germline V gene encodes CDR1 SGHNT and CDR2 YYREEE (reference sequence). In DNA form, the CDR3 reads TGTGCCAGCAGCTGGGACAAGGAGGTTAATGGCTACACCTTC. Residues: CASSWDKEVNGYTF.

The chain couples TRBV29-1 to TRBJ1-4; perhaps TRBD1 as D (6 bases). Trimming left V 6 bases short and J 10 bases short, with 12 bases between. Germline CDR1 reads SQVTM; CDR2 reads ANQGSEA. The CDR3 runs 11 residues. The CDR3 region has the DNA TGCAGCGTCCGAGGGGGGGGAAAACTGTTTTTT. It translates to CSVRGGGKLFF.

This clone was found once. The rearrangement links TRBV11-2 to TRBJ1-6, with TRBD1 as a possible D gene (5 bases). This CDR3 comprises 17 residues. Germline values: CDR1 SGHAT, CDR2 FQNNGV. Trimming left V 0 bases short and J 5 bases short, with 14 bases between. The CDR3 DNA is TGTGCCAGCAGCTTAGATCAATGGGGCCCAAATAATTCACCCCTCCACTTT. This encodes CASSLDQWGPNNSPLHF.

The rearrangement links TRBV6-5 to TRBJ1-1; D is ambiguous. Deletions cut 0 bases from V and 11 bases from J, with 13 bases between. The CDR3 consists of 13 residues. Germline V CDR1 and CDR2: MNHEY, SVGAGI. The CDR3 loop reads CASSYSSAVAAFF. CDR3 nucleotides: TGTGCCAGCAGTTACTCATCGGCGGTCGCCGCTTTCTTT.

The chain is built from TRBV27 and TRBJ2-3; D unresolved. The CDR3 has 11 residues. Germline-derived CDR1 and CDR2 are MNHEY and SMNVEV (reference sequence). V lost 7 bases and J 6 bases, leaving 8 bases between the germline ends. The CDR3 region is CASTAGDTQYF. As DNA, the CDR3 is TGTGCCAGCACGGCCGGGGATACGCAGTATTTT.

The CDR3 is CASRRGSTEAFF. CDR3 DNA sequence: TGTGCCAGCCGCAGAGGGAGCACTGAAGCTTTCTTT. This chain links TRBV27 with TRBJ1-1; no clear D. The CDR3 runs 12 residues. V dropped 8 bases and J dropped 4 bases, with 11 bases sitting between them. Germline lookup yields CDR1 MNHEY and CDR2 SMNVEV (reference sequence).

The V and J genes are TRBV5-1 and TRBJ1-2, with a weak D call TRBD1 (5 bases). Per the germline V gene, CDR1 is SGHRS and CDR2 is YFSETQ. The CDR3 extends over 12 amino acids. Trimming took off 3 bases at V and 6 bases at J, with 9 bases between the two ends. This chain's CDR3 is CASSWGVDGYTF. The CDR3 DNA reads TGCGCCAGCAGCTGGGGGGTTGATGGCTACACCTTC. Together with reference TRBV5-1 and TRBJ1-2, the CDR3 gives the full variable domain: KAGVTQTPRYLIKTRGQQVTLSCSPISGHRSVSWYQQTPGQGLQFLFEYFSETQRNKGNFPGRFSGRQFSNSRSEMNVSTLELGDSALYLCASSWGVDGYTFGSGTRLTVV.

The V call is TRBV2, the J call TRBJ1-4, with TRBD1 identical over 8 bases. CDR3 length: 14 residues. With V trimmed by 4 bases and J by 7 bases, 5 bases remained unmatched. Germline CDR1 reads SNHLY; CDR2 reads FYNNEI. CDR3 DNA: TGTGCCAGCAGTGGTAACAGGGGGGGTGAAAAACTGTTTTTT. Its protein product is CASSGNRGGEKLFF. Full variable domain (missing parts from reference TRBV2 and TRBJ1-4): EPEVTQTPSHQVTQMGQEVILRCVPISNHLYFYWYRQILGQKVEFLVSFYNNEISEKSEIFDDQFSVERPDGSNFTLKIRSTKLEDSAMYFCASSGNRGGEKLFFGSGTQLSVL.

The CDR3 DNA is TGTGCCAGCAGTTTCTTAGACAGGGTAGGGCAGCCGTATTTT. This sequence encodes CASSFLDRVGQPYF. This chain joins TRBV27 and TRBJ2-3, with 7 bases fitting TRBD1. CDR1 and CDR2 (germline): MNHEY, SMNVEV (reference sequence). Trimming at V came to 3 bases and at J to 14 bases, leaving 14 bases not matched to a gene. This CDR3 is 14 amino acids long.

This clone was counted once. V is TRBV7-9 and J is TRBJ2-5; TRBD1 matches 10 bases. CDR1 and CDR2 from the germline V gene are SEHNR and FQNEAQ (reference sequence). V lost 5 bases, J lost 11 bases, and 11 bases stayed unmatched. The CDR3 runs to 14 residues. The CDR3 spells CASSGRDRGEEQYF. The CDR3 coding sequence is TGTGCCAGCAGCGGAAGGGACAGGGGAGAAGAGCAGTACTTC.

This sequence joins TRBV27 and TRBJ2-2; D possibly corresponds to TRBD1 (6 bases). CDR3 length equals 14 residues. V lost 2 bases to trimming and J lost 6 bases, with 10 bases between them. Germline V gene sequence: CDR1 MNHEY, CDR2 SMNVEV (reference sequence). CDR3 DNA: TGTGCCAGCAGTTTAAGGGGGTTTTCCGGGGAGCTGTTTTTT. Translated: CASSLRGFSGELFF.

The sample holds one count of this clone. The rearrangement uses TRBV6-5 and TRBJ1-2; 9 bases fit TRBD1. In germline, CDR1 is MNHEY, CDR2 SVGAGI. V lost 3 bases to trimming and J lost 6 bases; unmatched junction nucleotides: 11. The CDR3 contains 16 residues. Here the CDR3 DNA reads TGTGCCAGCAGTTATCCTCTACAGGGGGCGATGAATGGCTACACCTTC. Encoded protein: CASSYPLQGAMNGYTF.

The chain has TRBV29-1 and TRBJ2-7; D is perhaps TRBD1 (5 bases). The CDR3 length is 13 residues. The germline V gene has CDR1 SQVTM and CDR2 ANQGSEA. V lost 4 bases to trimming and J lost 3 bases, with 13 bases between them. CDR3 sequence: CSVAVQASYEQYF. CDR3 in DNA: TGCAGCGTTGCCGTACAGGCGAGCTACGAGCAGTACTTC.

V gene TRBV7-9 combines with J gene TRBJ1-2; D is uncertain. The CDR3 has 12 amino acids. CDR1 is SEHNR, CDR2 FQNEAQ, per germline (reference sequence). Trimming took 4 bases from V and 5 from J, leaving 8 bases between them. The CDR3: CASSWAPYGYTF. In DNA, the CDR3 is TGTGCCAGCAGCTGGGCACCATATGGCTACACCTTC.

The table lists this clone with a few counts. V and J are TRBV7-6 and TRBJ1-1, with D unclear. The V and J ends lost 4 bases and 0 bases respectively, with 12 bases between them. The CDR3 is made up of 15 amino acids. CDR1 and CDR2 from the germline V gene are SGHVS and FNYEAQ. CDR3 sequence reads: CASSWERGLNTEAFF. The CDR3 DNA sequence: TGTGCCAGCAGCTGGGAGCGAGGGCTGAACACTGAAGCTTTCTTT.

This clone has more than one count but fewer than ten. J is TRBJ2-7 and V is TRBV2, with 9 bases fitting TRBD2. The germline CDR1 and CDR2 sequences are SNHLY and FYNNEI. The CDR3 spans 14 residues. The V gene end was trimmed by 3 bases and the J gene end by 5 bases; junction bases not matched to a gene: 5. For the CDR3, the DNA is TGTGCCAGCAGTGACGGCGGGGGGGACGACGAGCAGTACTTC. It yields the protein CASSDGGGDDEQYF.

A few counts support this clone. The chain combines TRBV4-1 with TRBJ2-1; 8 bases are shared with TRBD2. The CDR3 spans 16 residues. Germline assignment: CDR1 MGHRA and CDR2 YSYEKL. Trimming removed 3 bases from V and 8 bases from J; junction bases left unmatched: 12. CDR3 DNA sequence: TGCGCCAGCAGCCAGCTGGGCGGGGGGATTTGGGATGAGCAGTTCTTC. This gives the protein CASSQLGGGIWDEQFF.

The chain carries TRBV19 and TRBJ2-3, with 9 bases fitting TRBD2. CDR3 size: 14 residues. V was clipped by 9 bases and J by 4 bases; unmatched bases: 8. CDR1 LNHDA and CDR2 SQIVND come from the germline V gene (reference sequence). DNA of the CDR3: TGTGCCAGCCCAGAGCGGGGGGCATCAGATACGCAGTATTTT. Translation: CASPERGASDTQYF.

V gene TRBV19 combines with J gene TRBJ2-1, with 7 bases matching TRBD2. This CDR3 spans 14 amino acids. The V and J ends lost 7 bases and 0 bases, in that order; junction bases with no gene match: 3. CDR1 is LNHDA and CDR2 is SQIVND in the germline V gene (reference sequence). CDR3 residues: CASKGTNSYNEQFF. The DNA of the CDR3 is TGTGCCAGTAAAGGGACTAACTCCTACAATGAGCAGTTCTTC.

This clone was recorded a few times. J is TRBJ1-4 and V is TRBV5-1; 9 nucleotides line up with TRBD1. After removal of 0 bases from V and 11 bases from J, the junction contained 8 bases not matched to a gene. Germline-derived CDR1 and CDR2 are SGHRS and YFSETQ. The CDR3 consists of 15 residues. CDR3 sequence (DNA): TGCGCCAGCAGCTTGGCAGCTGGACAGGGGAGGAAACTGTTTTTT. Amino acid sequence: CASSLAAGQGRKLFF.